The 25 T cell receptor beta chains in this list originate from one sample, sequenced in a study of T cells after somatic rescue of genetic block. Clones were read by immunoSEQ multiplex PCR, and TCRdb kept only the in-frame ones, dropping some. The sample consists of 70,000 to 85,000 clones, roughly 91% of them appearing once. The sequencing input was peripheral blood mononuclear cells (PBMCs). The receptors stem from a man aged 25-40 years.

In DNA form, the CDR3 reads TGTGCCAGCAGTAGTGGACAGAACTATGGCTACACCTTC. Protein product: CASSSGQNYGYTF. The J gene is TRBJ1-2, the V gene TRBV11-2, with a weak D call TRBD1 (6 bases). Germline values: CDR1 SGHAT, CDR2 FQNNGV. V was trimmed by 6 bases and J by 2 bases, leaving 10 bases between them. The CDR3 consists of 13 residues.

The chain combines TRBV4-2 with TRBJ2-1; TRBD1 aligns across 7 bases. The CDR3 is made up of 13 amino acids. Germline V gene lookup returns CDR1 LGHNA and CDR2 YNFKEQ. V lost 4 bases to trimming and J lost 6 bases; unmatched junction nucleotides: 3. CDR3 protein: CASSRQGSNEQFF. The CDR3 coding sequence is TGTGCCAGCAGCCGACAGGGTTCCAATGAGCAGTTCTTC.

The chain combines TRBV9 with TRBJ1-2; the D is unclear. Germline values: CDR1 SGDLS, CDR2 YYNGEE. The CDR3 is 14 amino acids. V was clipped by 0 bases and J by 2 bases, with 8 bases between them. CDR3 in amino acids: CASSVAQDNYGYTF. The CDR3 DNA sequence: TGTGCCAGCAGCGTAGCCCAGGACAACTATGGCTACACCTTC.

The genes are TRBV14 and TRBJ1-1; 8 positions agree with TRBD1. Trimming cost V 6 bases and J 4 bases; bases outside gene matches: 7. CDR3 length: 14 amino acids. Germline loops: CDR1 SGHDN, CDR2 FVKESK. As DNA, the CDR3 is TGTGCCAGCAGTAAAAACAGGGGGACCACTGAAGCTTTCTTT. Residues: CASSKNRGTTEAFF.

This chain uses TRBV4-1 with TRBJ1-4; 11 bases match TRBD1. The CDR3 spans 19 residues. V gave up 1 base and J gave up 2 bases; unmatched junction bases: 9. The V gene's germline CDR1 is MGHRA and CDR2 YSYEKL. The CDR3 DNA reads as TGCGCCAGCAGCCAAGGCCCGGGACAGGGGGTTTGGACTAATGAAAAACTGTTTTTT. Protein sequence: CASSQGPGQGVWTNEKLFF.

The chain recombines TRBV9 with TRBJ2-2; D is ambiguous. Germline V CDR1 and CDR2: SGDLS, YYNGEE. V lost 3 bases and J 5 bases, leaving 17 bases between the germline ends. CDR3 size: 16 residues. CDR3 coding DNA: TGTGCCAGCAGCGAGCCCCCACGACAATCAACCGGGGAGCTGTTTTTT. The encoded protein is CASSEPPRQSTGELFF.

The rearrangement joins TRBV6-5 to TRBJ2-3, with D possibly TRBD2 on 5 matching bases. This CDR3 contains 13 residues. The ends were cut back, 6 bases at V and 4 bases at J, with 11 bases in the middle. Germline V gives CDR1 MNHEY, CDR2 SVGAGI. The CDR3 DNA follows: TGTGCCAGCAGCAGAACGAGGGCAGATACGCAGTATTTT. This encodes CASSRTRADTQYF.

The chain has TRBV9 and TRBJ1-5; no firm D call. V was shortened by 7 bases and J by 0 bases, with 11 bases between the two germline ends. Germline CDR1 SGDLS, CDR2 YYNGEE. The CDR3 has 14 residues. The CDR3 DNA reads TGTGCCAGCTCTTCAGAGTATAGCAATCAGCCCCAGCATTTT. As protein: CASSSEYSNQPQHF.

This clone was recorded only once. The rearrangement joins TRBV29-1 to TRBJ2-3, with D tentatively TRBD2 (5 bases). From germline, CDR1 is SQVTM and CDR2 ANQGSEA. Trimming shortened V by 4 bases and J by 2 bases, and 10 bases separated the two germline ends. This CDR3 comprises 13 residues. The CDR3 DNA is TGCAGCGTTGGGCCTAGCCTCACAGATACGCAGTATTTT. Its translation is CSVGPSLTDTQYF.

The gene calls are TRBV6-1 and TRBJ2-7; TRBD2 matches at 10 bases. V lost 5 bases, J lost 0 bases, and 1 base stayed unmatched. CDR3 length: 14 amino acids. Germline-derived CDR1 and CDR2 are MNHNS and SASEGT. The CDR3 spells CASSSSGGSYEQYF. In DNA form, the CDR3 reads TGTGCCAGCAGTTCTAGCGGGGGCTCCTACGAGCAGTACTTC.

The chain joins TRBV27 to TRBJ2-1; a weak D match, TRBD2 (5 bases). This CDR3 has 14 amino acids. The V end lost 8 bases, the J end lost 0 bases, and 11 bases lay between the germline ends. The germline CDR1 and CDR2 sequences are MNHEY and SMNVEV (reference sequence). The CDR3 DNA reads TGTGCCAGCTCGCGGAGGAGCTCCTACAATGAGCAGTTCTTC. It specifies CASSRRSSYNEQFF.

CDR3: CSVEVGGGETQYF. In DNA, the CDR3 is TGCAGCGTTGAAGTAGGGGGCGGGGAGACCCAGTACTTC. The V and J genes are TRBV29-1 and TRBJ2-5; TRBD1 matches at 7 bases. Germline assignment: CDR1 SQVTM and CDR2 ANQGSEA. V was clipped by 1 base and J by 5 bases; unmatched bases: 4. The CDR3 consists of 13 residues.

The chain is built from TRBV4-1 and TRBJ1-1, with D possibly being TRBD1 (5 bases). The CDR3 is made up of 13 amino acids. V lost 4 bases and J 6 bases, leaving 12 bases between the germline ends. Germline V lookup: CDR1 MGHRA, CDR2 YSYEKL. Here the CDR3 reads CASSLLVGAEAFF. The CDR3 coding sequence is TGCGCCAGCAGCCTGCTTGTAGGGGCTGAAGCTTTCTTT.

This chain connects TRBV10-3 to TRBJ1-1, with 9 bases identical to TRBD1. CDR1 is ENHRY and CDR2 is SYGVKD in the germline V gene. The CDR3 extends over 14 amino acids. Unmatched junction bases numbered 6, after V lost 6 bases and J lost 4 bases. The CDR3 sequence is CAIRPTGGSTEAFF. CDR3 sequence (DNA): TGTGCCATCAGACCGACAGGGGGTAGCACTGAAGCTTTCTTT.

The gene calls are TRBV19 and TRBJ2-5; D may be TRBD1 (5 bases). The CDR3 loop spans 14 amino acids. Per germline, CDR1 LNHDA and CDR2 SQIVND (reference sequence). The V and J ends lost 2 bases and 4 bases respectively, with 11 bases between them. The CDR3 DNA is TGTGCCAGTAGTATAATTGGGGCGCGAGAGACCCAGTACTTC. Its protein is CASSIIGARETQYF. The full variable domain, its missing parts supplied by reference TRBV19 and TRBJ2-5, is DGGITQSPKYLFRKEGQNVTLSCEQNLNHDAMYWYRQDPGQGLRLIYYSQIVNDFQKGDIAEGYSVSREKKESFPLTVTSAQKNPTAFYLCASSIIGARETQYFGPGTRLLVL.

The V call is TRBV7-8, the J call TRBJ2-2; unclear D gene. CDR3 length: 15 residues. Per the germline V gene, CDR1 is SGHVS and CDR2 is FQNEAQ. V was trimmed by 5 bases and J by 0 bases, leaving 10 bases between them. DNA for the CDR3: TGTGCCAGCAGCGATGGACCCGCGAACACCGGGGAGCTGTTTTTT. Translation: CASSDGPANTGELFF.

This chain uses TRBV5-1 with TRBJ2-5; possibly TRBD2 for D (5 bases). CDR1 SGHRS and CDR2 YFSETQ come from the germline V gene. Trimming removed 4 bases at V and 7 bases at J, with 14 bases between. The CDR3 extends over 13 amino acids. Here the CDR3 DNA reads TGCGCCAGCAGCCCGGGAACCCTCGGGACCCAGTACTTC. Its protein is CASSPGTLGTQYF.

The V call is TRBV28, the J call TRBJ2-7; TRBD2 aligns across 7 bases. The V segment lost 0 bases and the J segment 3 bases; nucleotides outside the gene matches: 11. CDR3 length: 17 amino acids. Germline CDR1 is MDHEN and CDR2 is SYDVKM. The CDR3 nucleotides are TGTGCCAGCAGTTTATGGGGACTTATGGGGGAGGGCTACGAGCAGTACTTC. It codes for CASSLWGLMGEGYEQYF.

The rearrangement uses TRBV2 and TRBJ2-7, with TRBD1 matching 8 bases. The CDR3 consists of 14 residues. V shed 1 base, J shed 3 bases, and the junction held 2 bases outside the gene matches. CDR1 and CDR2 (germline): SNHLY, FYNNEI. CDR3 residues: CASSEGTGNYEQYF. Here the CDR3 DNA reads TGTGCCAGCAGTGAAGGGACAGGGAACTACGAGCAGTACTTC.

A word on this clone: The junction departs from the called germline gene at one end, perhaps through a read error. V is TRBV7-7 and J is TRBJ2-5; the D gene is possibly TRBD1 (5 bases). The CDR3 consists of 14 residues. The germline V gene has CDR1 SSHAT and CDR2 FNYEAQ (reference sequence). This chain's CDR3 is CASSLVLGLETQYF. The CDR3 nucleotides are TGTGCTAGCAGCTTAGTGCTGGGGCTGGAGACCCAGTACTTC.

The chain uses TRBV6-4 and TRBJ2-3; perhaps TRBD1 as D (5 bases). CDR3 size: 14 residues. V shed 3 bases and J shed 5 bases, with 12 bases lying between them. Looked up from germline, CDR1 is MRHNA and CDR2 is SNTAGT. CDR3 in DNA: TGTGCCAGCAGTGAAGGGGCTAGGGGAGATACGCAGTATTTT. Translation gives CASSEGARGDTQYF.

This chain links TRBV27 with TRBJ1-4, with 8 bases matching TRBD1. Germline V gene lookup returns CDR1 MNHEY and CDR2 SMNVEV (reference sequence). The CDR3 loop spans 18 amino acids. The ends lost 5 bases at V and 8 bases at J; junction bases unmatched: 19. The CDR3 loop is CASSPIPGLDRVGEKLFF. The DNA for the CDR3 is TGTGCCAGCAGTCCAATTCCCGGATTGGACAGGGTTGGAGAAAAACTGTTTTTT.

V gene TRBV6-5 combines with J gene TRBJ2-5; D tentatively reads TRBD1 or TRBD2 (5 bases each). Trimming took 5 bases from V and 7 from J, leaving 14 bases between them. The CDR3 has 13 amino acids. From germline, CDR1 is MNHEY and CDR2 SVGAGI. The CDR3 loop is CASSRDADGTQYF. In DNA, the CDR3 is TGTGCCAGCAGTCGGGACGCCGACGGGACCCAGTACTTC.

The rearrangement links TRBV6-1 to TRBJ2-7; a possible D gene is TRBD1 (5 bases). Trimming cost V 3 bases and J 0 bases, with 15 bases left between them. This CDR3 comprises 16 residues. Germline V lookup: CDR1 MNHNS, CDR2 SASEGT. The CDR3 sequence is CASSDTLGAVSYEQYF. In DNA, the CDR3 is TGTGCCAGCAGTGACACCCTTGGGGCTGTCTCCTACGAGCAGTACTTC.

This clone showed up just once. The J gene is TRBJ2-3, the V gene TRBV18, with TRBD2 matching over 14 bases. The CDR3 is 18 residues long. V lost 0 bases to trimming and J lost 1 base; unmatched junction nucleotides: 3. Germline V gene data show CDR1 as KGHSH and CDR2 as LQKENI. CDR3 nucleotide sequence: TGTGCCAGCTCACCACCGGGACTAGCGGGAGCTGGCACAGATACGCAGTATTTT. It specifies CASSPPGLAGAGTDTQYF.